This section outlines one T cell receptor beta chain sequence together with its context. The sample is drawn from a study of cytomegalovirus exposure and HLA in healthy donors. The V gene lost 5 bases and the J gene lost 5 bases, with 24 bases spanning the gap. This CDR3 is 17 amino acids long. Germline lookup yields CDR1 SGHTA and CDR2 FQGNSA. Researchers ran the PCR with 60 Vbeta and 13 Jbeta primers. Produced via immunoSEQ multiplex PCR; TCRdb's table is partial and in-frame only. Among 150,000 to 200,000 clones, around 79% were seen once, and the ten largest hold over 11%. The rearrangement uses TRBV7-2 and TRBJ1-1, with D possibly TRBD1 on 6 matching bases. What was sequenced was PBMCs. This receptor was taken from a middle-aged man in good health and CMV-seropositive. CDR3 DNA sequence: TGTGCCAGCAGCCGACGGCTGGGGGCAGGACGAACGACTGAAGCTTTCTTT. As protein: CASSRRLGAGRTTEAFF.